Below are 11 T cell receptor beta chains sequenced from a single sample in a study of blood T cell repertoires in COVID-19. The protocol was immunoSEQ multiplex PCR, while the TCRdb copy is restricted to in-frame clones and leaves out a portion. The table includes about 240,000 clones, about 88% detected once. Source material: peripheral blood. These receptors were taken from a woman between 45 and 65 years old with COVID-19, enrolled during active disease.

The CDR3 region has the DNA TGTGCCACCAGCAGAGGGGGGGAGAGGGGAGAACCCACCTTC. It is translated as CATSRGGERGEPTF. This chain uses TRBV15 with TRBJ1-2; D is possibly TRBD1 (5 bases). V was pared by 1 base and J by 13 bases, with 19 bases between. CDR1 is LNHNV and CDR2 is YYDKDF in the germline V gene (reference sequence). This CDR3 has 14 amino acids.

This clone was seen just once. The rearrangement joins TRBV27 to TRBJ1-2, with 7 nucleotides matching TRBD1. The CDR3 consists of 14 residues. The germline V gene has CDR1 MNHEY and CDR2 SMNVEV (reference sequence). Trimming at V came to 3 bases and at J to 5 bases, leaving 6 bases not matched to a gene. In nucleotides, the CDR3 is TGTGCCAGCAGTTTTAAGACAGGGTGGTATGGCTACACCTTC. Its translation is CASSFKTGWYGYTF.

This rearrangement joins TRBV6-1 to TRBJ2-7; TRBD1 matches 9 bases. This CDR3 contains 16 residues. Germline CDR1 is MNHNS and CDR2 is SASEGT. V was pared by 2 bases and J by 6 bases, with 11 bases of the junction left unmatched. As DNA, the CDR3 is TGTGCCAGCAGTGAAATCCCCGGGACAGGGTGGGGCGAGCAGTACGTC. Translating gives CASSEIPGTGWGEQYV.

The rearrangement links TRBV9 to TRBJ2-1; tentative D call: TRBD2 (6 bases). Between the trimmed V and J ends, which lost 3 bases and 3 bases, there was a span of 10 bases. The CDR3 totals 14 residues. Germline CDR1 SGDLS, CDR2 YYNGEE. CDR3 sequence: CASSGTTFYNEQFF. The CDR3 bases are TGTGCCAGCAGCGGGACTACTTTCTACAATGAGCAGTTCTTC.

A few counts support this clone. Written as DNA, the CDR3 is TGTGCCAGGGGTGCGAGGTCCCACAGGGACTATGGCTACACCTTC. Translated: CARGARSHRDYGYTF. V and J are TRBV19 and TRBJ1-2; TRBD1 is a possible D gene (6 bases). Trimming took off 9 bases at V and 3 bases at J, with 20 bases between the two ends. This CDR3 region has 15 residues. Germline CDR1 LNHDA, CDR2 SQIVND (reference sequence).

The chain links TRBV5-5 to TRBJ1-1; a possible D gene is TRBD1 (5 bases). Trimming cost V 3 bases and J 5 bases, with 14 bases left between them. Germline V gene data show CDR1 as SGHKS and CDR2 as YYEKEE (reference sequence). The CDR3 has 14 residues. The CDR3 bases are TGTGCCAGCAGCTGGGGCCAAACCAGGACTGAAGCTTTCTTT. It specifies CASSWGQTRTEAFF.

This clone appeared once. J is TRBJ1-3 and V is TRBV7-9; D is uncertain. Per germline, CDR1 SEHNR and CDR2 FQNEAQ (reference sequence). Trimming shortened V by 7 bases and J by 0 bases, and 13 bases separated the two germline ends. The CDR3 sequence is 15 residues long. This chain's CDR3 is CASIPTSFSGNTIYF. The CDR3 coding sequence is TGTGCCAGCATCCCGACAAGCTTCTCTGGAAACACCATATATTTT.

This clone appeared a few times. The CDR3 is CASSPDRVRDTEAFF. Here the CDR3 DNA reads TGTGCCAGCAGCCCCGACAGGGTGAGAGACACTGAAGCTTTCTTT. The chain carries TRBV6-5 and TRBJ1-1; 7 bases agree with TRBD1. V lost 6 bases, J lost 3 bases, and 10 bases stayed unmatched. CDR1 is MNHEY and CDR2 is SVGAGI in the germline V gene. CDR3 size: 15 residues.

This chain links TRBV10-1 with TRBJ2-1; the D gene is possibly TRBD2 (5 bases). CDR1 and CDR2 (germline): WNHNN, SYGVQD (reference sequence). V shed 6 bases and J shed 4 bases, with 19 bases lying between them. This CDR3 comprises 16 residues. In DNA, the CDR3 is TGCGCCAGCAGAACATCACTAGGCGCCCTATACAATGAGCAGTTCTTC. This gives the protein CASRTSLGALYNEQFF.

The CDR3 sequence: CASSPQRRREQFF. Written as DNA, the CDR3 is TGTGCCAGCTCACCACAAAGGAGACGAGAGCAGTTCTTC. The rearrangement links TRBV18 to TRBJ2-1; D unresolved. Germline V gene sequence: CDR1 KGHSH, CDR2 LQKENI. This CDR3 has 13 residues. V lost 1 base and J 10 bases, leaving 11 bases between the germline ends.

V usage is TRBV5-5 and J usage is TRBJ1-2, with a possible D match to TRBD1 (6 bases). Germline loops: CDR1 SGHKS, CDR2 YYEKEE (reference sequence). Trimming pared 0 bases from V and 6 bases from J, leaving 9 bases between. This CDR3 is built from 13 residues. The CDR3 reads CASSLGGPDGYTF. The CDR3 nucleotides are TGTGCCAGCAGCTTGGGGGGGCCGGATGGCTACACCTTC.